A single sample is the source of the 15 T cell receptor beta chains below, sequenced in a study of blood T cell repertoires in COVID-19. Some clones are missing from TCRdb's copy, which holds only in-frame ones; the method was immunoSEQ multiplex PCR. Counted here are 300,000 to 450,000 clones, about 90% occurring once; the ten biggest clones make up under 1.3%. The sample was PBMCs or T cells enriched from blood (not recorded which). The receptors were sampled from a woman in her 30s who had recovered from COVID-19.

This chain joins TRBV9 and TRBJ2-5; 9 bases match TRBD2. Germline V gene data show CDR1 as SGDLS and CDR2 as YYNGEE. J lost 5 bases, V lost 3 bases, and 8 bases had no gene match. The CDR3 spans 15 residues. The CDR3 loop reads CASSEPGTSRETQYF. The CDR3 bases are TGTGCCAGCAGCGAACCCGGGACTAGCAGGGAGACCCAGTACTTC.

The chain joins TRBV5-1 to TRBJ2-5; the D gene is possibly TRBD1 (6 bases). The CDR3 covers 15 residues. CDR1 is SGHRS, CDR2 YFSETQ, per germline. V was shortened by 4 bases and J by 0 bases, with 13 bases between the two germline ends. The CDR3 coding sequence is TGCGCCAGCAGCCCGGACAGTGGGGACCAAGAGACCCAGTACTTC. It specifies CASSPDSGDQETQYF.

The V gene is TRBV19, the J gene TRBJ1-1; D unclear. The CDR3 loop spans 13 amino acids. Germline CDR1 is LNHDA and CDR2 is SQIVND (reference sequence). Trimming removed 3 bases from V and 1 base from J, with 6 bases in between. Here the CDR3 DNA reads TGTGCCAGTAGTATCGGTAAGAACACTGAAGCTTTCTTT. This sequence encodes CASSIGKNTEAFF.

This clone has only one observation. The chain couples TRBV18 to TRBJ1-1, with a tentative D call TRBD1 (5 bases). Per germline, CDR1 KGHSH and CDR2 LQKENI. The CDR3 length is 15 residues. Trimming took off 0 bases at V and 4 bases at J, with 12 bases between the two ends. CDR3 region: CASSPPSGGGTEAFF. Here the CDR3 DNA reads TGTGCCAGCTCACCACCATCCGGGGGGGGCACTGAAGCTTTCTTT.

The chain has TRBV7-8 and TRBJ1-2, with unresolved D. This CDR3 has 13 amino acids. V was shortened by 5 bases and J by 8 bases, with 15 bases between the two germline ends. CDR1 and CDR2 from the germline V gene are SGHVS and FQNEAQ. The CDR3 sequence: CASSHVESGGYTF. In nucleotides, the CDR3 is TGTGCCAGCAGCCACGTCGAGTCGGGGGGCTACACCTTC. Variable domain in full (rest from reference TRBV7-8 and TRBJ1-2): GAGVSQSPRYKVAKRGQDVALRCDPISGHVSLFWYQQALGQGPEFLTYFQNEAQLDKSGLPSDRFFAERPEGSVSTLKIQRTQQEDSAVYLCASSHVESGGYTFGSGTRLTVV.

The rearrangement joins TRBV9 to TRBJ1-3, with 9 nucleotides matching TRBD1. This CDR3 is built from 19 residues. The J segment lost 3 bases and the V segment lost 3 bases, leaving 16 bases of the junction unmatched. Germline V gives CDR1 SGDLS, CDR2 YYNGEE. CDR3 residues: CASSAREGGTGGVGNTIYF. The CDR3 DNA follows: TGTGCCAGCAGCGCCAGAGAGGGGGGAACAGGGGGCGTTGGAAACACCATATATTTT. Drawing the rest from reference TRBV9 and TRBJ1-3, the complete variable domain is DSGVTQTPKHLITATGQRVTLRCSPRSGDLSVYWYQQSLDQGLQFLIQYYNGEERAKGNILERFSAQQFPDLHSELNLSSLELGDSALYFCASSAREGGTGGVGNTIYFGEGSWLTVV.

The chain employs TRBV5-6 and TRBJ2-5, with TRBD2 as a possible D gene (5 bases). Germline V lookup: CDR1 SGHDT, CDR2 YYEEEE. The CDR3 runs 16 residues. Trimming left V 4 bases short and J 3 bases short, with 19 bases between. CDR3 sequence reads: CASSPPSERVEETQYF. Written as DNA, the CDR3 is TGTGCCAGCAGCCCCCCCTCAGAGAGGGTAGAAGAGACCCAGTACTTC.

This clone is a singleton in its sample. V and J are TRBV28 and TRBJ1-1; 9 bases fit TRBD1. CDR3 size: 14 residues. Germline trimming cut 5 bases from V and 6 bases from J; bases unmatched to any gene: 7. Germline assignment: CDR1 MDHEN and CDR2 SYDVKM. The CDR3 sequence is CASSPGQGTSEAFF. Here the CDR3 DNA reads TGTGCCAGCAGTCCGGGACAGGGCACATCTGAAGCTTTCTTT.

The CDR3 protein is CASSLPDRKDTQYF. The CDR3, as DNA: TGTGCCAGCAGTTTACCGGACAGGAAGGATACGCAGTATTTT. The V call is TRBV27, the J call TRBJ2-3; 7 nucleotides match TRBD1. The germline CDR1 and CDR2 sequences are MNHEY and SMNVEV (reference sequence). This CDR3 comprises 14 residues. The ends lost 2 bases at V and 6 bases at J; junction bases unmatched: 5.

In this sample, this clone turned up once. V usage is TRBV19 and J usage is TRBJ1-4; TRBD1 aligns across 8 bases. Germline CDR1 LNHDA, CDR2 SQIVND (reference sequence). The ends lost 5 bases at V and 4 bases at J; junction bases unmatched: 3. The CDR3 loop spans 14 amino acids. The CDR3 nucleotides read TGTGCCAGTAGTGGGACAGGATTTAATGAAAAACTGTTTTTT. Translated: CASSGTGFNEKLFF.

The V and J genes are TRBV11-2 and TRBJ2-1; 10 positions agree with TRBD1. From germline, CDR1 is SGHAT and CDR2 FQNNGV. V lost 2 bases, J lost 6 bases, and 4 bases stayed unmatched. The CDR3 is 15 residues long. The CDR3 DNA reads as TGTGCCAGCAGCTTACGACAGGGGGCGAGCAATGAGCAGTTCTTC. As protein: CASSLRQGASNEQFF.

The chain is built from TRBV28 and TRBJ1-5, with 10 bases fitting TRBD1. V shed 3 bases and J 0 bases; nucleotides not matched to a gene: 20. This CDR3 is 22 amino acids long. Germline V gene sequence: CDR1 MDHEN, CDR2 SYDVKM. Here the CDR3 reads CASSFKHDIRDRGPVSNQPQHF. Written as DNA, the CDR3 is TGTGCCAGCAGTTTCAAACATGACATCCGGGACAGGGGACCTGTTAGCAATCAGCCCCAGCATTTT.

This clone appeared a few times. This rearrangement joins TRBV5-8 to TRBJ2-7; 7 bases line up with TRBD2. The CDR3 consists of 14 residues. Losses at the gene ends were 1 base for V and 3 bases for J; bases not matched to a gene: 4. Germline V gene data show CDR1 as SGHTS and CDR2 as YDEGEE. The CDR3 coding sequence is TGTGCCAGCAGCTTGTGGGAGGGCTTCTACGAGCAGTACTTC. Its translation: CASSLWEGFYEQYF.

V and J are TRBV7-9 and TRBJ1-5; the D is unclear. CDR3 length equals 14 residues. Germline-derived CDR1 and CDR2 are SEHNR and FQNEAQ (reference sequence). The V end lost 4 bases, the J end lost 11 bases, and 18 bases lay between the germline ends. CDR3 residues: CASSSDTTVLSQHF. DNA for the CDR3: TGTGCCAGCAGCTCCGACACGACGGTCCTGTCCCAGCATTTT.

This clone was detected once. The rearrangement joins TRBV6-5 to TRBJ1-2, with D hard to call. With 0 bases removed from V and 6 bases from J, the gap between germline ends came to 8 bases. The CDR3 sequence is 13 residues long. CDR1 and CDR2 from the germline V gene are MNHEY and SVGAGI. The CDR3 coding sequence is TGTGCCAGCAGTTACTCGATGGGAGATGGCTACACCTTC. It codes for CASSYSMGDGYTF.